One sample yielded the 31 T cell receptor beta chains listed below, sequenced in a study of vaccination effects on CD4 cells after COVID-19. The assay was immunoSEQ multiplex PCR, and TCRdb's table has in-frame clones only and misses some. Of tens of thousands of clones listed, roughly 74% were seen once; the top ten hold approximately 2.9%. Following 10 days of culture, CD4+ T cells were isolated. Their antigens remain unidentified. The source material was CD4+ T cells from PBMCs cultured without peptide, sampled before COVID-19 vaccination. Source of these receptors: a human donor who received a COVID-19 vaccine.

This clone was counted a single time. This chain connects TRBV7-2 to TRBJ2-5; a weak D match, TRBD2 (6 bases). This CDR3 spans 15 amino acids. V was shortened by 1 base and J by 4 bases, with 13 bases between the two germline ends. Germline-derived CDR1 and CDR2 are SGHTA and FQGNSA. CDR3 DNA: TGTGCCAGCAGCTTAGTGGCTGGGGGGATAGAGACCCAGTACTTC. This codes for CASSLVAGGIETQYF.

The gene calls are TRBV6-2 or TRBV6-3 and TRBJ2-5; D perhaps matches TRBD1 (6 bases). The CDR3 is made up of 14 amino acids. V was shortened by 3 bases and J by 2 bases, with 10 bases between the two germline ends. Germline loops: CDR1 MNHEY, CDR2 SVGEGT. CDR3 sequence: CASSYVGAQETQYF. The CDR3 nucleotides are TGTGCCAGCAGTTATGTGGGGGCTCAAGAGACCCAGTACTTC.

This clone was seen only once. The chain employs TRBV7-9 and TRBJ2-7; unclear D gene. Trimming stripped 3 bases from V and 6 bases from J, with 9 bases between. This CDR3 is built from 12 residues. Germline V gene lookup returns CDR1 SEHNR and CDR2 FQNEAQ (reference sequence). CDR3 DNA: TGTGCCAGCAGCTTGGCTATGGGCGAGCAGTACTTC. Its protein is CASSLAMGEQYF.

The J gene is TRBJ1-2, the V gene TRBV5-1; TRBD1 aligns across 7 bases. This CDR3 has 15 residues. CDR1 is SGHRS and CDR2 is YFSETQ in the germline V gene. Trimming took 7 bases from V and 4 from J; bases not matched to a gene: 13. As DNA, the CDR3 is TGCGCCAGCTCTGTAGGGACAGCGAAAAGCTATGGCTACACCTTC. Its protein product is CASSVGTAKSYGYTF. Complete variable domain (other parts from reference TRBV5-1 and TRBJ1-2): KAGVTQTPRYLIKTRGQQVTLSCSPISGHRSVSWYQQTPGQGLQFLFEYFSETQRNKGNFPGRFSGRQFSNSRSEMNVSTLELGDSALYLCASSVGTAKSYGYTFGSGTRLTVV.

The chain employs TRBV7-9 and TRBJ1-5; D unclear. The V gene lost 7 bases and the J gene lost 3 bases, with 7 bases spanning the gap. Germline assignment: CDR1 SEHNR and CDR2 FQNEAQ (reference sequence). This CDR3 has 12 amino acids. Here the CDR3 DNA reads TGTGCCAGCACCCTGGACAATCAGCCCCAGCATTTT. It codes for CASTLDNQPQHF.

The gene calls are TRBV28 and TRBJ1-2, with D perhaps TRBD1 (5 bases). This CDR3 is 17 amino acids long. Germline lookup yields CDR1 MDHEN and CDR2 SYDVKM. The ends were cut back, 2 bases at V and 2 bases at J, with 18 bases in the middle. Written as DNA, the CDR3 is TGTGCCAGCAGTTTAGGGGCCTACGTTCAATCGAACTATGGCTACACCTTC. It translates to CASSLGAYVQSNYGYTF.

This sequence joins TRBV7-9 and TRBJ2-7, with 7 bases aligning to TRBD1. V was pared by 1 base and J by 6 bases, with 9 bases of the junction left unmatched. Germline V gene data show CDR1 as SEHNR and CDR2 as FQNEAQ (reference sequence). There are 15 residues in the CDR3. In DNA, the CDR3 is TGTGCCAGCAGCTTAGGGGGGCAGGGGGAAGGCGAGCAGTACTTC. It specifies CASSLGGQGEGEQYF.

The V call is TRBV7-9, the J call TRBJ1-1; the D is unclear. V lost 8 bases and J 4 bases, leaving 11 bases between the germline ends. This CDR3 spans 12 amino acids. The V gene's germline CDR1 is SEHNR and CDR2 FQNEAQ (reference sequence). CDR3 protein: CASHGRVTEAFF. CDR3 nucleotide sequence: TGTGCCAGCCACGGGAGGGTCACTGAAGCTTTCTTT.

This chain joins TRBV11-2 and TRBJ2-5; 14 nucleotides match TRBD2. The germline V gene has CDR1 SGHAT and CDR2 FQNNGV. The CDR3 sequence is 17 residues long. J lost 5 bases, V lost 5 bases, and 10 bases had no gene match. The CDR3 sequence is CASSLGLAGGQGETQYF. CDR3 DNA: TGTGCCAGCAGCCTCGGACTAGCGGGAGGACAAGGGGAGACCCAGTACTTC. Complete variable domain (other parts from reference TRBV11-2 and TRBJ2-5): EAGVAQSPRYKIIEKRQSVAFWCNPISGHATLYWYQQILGQGPKLLIQFQNNGVVDDSQLPKDRFSAERLKGVDSTLKIQPAKLEDSAVYLCASSLGLAGGQGETQYFGPGTRLLVL.

The DNA for the CDR3 is TGTGCCAGTAGCGTACAGGGAAATCAGCCCCAGCATTTT. Translation: CASSVQGNQPQHF. The rearrangement links TRBV19 to TRBJ1-5; a weak D match, TRBD1 (6 bases). The CDR3 has 13 residues. The germline V gene encodes CDR1 LNHDA and CDR2 SQIVND (reference sequence). The V end was cut by 6 bases, the J end by 4 bases, with 10 bases between.

This clone was seen a handful of times. V usage is TRBV27 and J usage is TRBJ2-7, with a tentative D call TRBD1 (6 bases). Per the germline V gene, CDR1 is MNHEY and CDR2 is SMNVEV (reference sequence). The CDR3 contains 15 residues. V dropped 0 bases and J dropped 0 bases, with 9 bases sitting between them. CDR3 protein: CASSLSPTGSYEQYF. The CDR3 DNA reads TGTGCCAGCAGTTTATCCCCGACAGGCTCCTACGAGCAGTACTTC.

This chain links TRBV6-5 with TRBJ2-5; 8 nucleotides line up with TRBD1. With 5 bases clipped from V and 5 bases from J, the junction kept 7 bases outside the gene matches. Germline lookup yields CDR1 MNHEY and CDR2 SVGAGI. CDR3 length: 14 amino acids. CDR3 amino acids: CASSTFHRGETQYF. The CDR3, as DNA: TGTGCCAGCAGTACTTTTCACAGGGGGGAGACCCAGTACTTC.

The rearrangement links TRBV10-3 to TRBJ2-5, with D possibly TRBD2 on 6 matching bases. The CDR3 contains 14 residues. V was pared by 3 bases and J by 7 bases, with 15 bases between. CDR1 is ENHRY and CDR2 is SYGVKD in the germline V gene. The chain's CDR3 is CAISEETPEGTQYF. The CDR3 DNA reads TGTGCCATCAGTGAAGAGACACCGGAGGGGACCCAGTACTTC.

This clone was picked up one time. The V gene is TRBV12-5, the J gene TRBJ2-2; D is uncertain. The germline CDR1 and CDR2 sequences are LGHNT and FRNRAP. The CDR3 length is 14 residues. With 1 base removed from V and 5 bases from J, the gap between germline ends came to 8 bases. The chain's CDR3 is CASGLDGWTGELFF. CDR3 DNA sequence: TGTGCTAGTGGTTTGGATGGGTGGACCGGGGAGCTGTTTTTT.

This chain connects TRBV6-1 to TRBJ1-6; D uncertain. V was clipped by 0 bases and J by 10 bases, with 10 bases between them. Per germline, CDR1 MNHNS and CDR2 SASEGT. The CDR3 sequence is 14 residues long. The CDR3 sequence is CASSEAEGRSPLHF. The CDR3 DNA is TGTGCCAGCAGTGAAGCGGAAGGGCGATCACCCCTCCACTTT.

This clone has just one count. The rearrangement links TRBV5-6 to TRBJ1-1; D is uncertain. This CDR3 is built from 15 residues. Germline loops: CDR1 SGHDT, CDR2 YYEEEE. V shed 4 bases and J shed 1 base, with 14 bases lying between them. CDR3 nucleotides: TGTGCCAGCAGCCGACGACCCAGCTGGAACACTGAAGCTTTCTTT. Amino acid sequence: CASSRRPSWNTEAFF.

This chain links TRBV12-3 or TRBV12-4 with TRBJ2-1; D call uncertain. With 6 bases removed from V and 6 bases from J, the gap between germline ends came to 12 bases. CDR3 length: 13 amino acids. CDR3 region: CASSLHRGNEQFF. The CDR3 nucleotides read TGTGCCAGCAGCCTTCACAGAGGCAATGAGCAGTTCTTC.

The gene calls are TRBV9 and TRBJ2-1, with 12 bases fitting TRBD2. Unmatched junction bases numbered 9, after V lost 4 bases and J lost 7 bases. The germline CDR1 and CDR2 sequences are SGDLS and YYNGEE. This CDR3 contains 16 residues. Written as DNA, the CDR3 is TGTGCCAGCAGCACTACTTCTAGCGGGAGGGGTAATGAGCAGTTCTTC. It encodes CASSTTSSGRGNEQFF.

The V and J genes are TRBV15 and TRBJ2-1; 7 nucleotides agree with TRBD1. Germline V lookup: CDR1 LNHNV, CDR2 YYDKDF (reference sequence). Trimming removed 3 bases from V and 5 bases from J; junction bases left unmatched: 4. This CDR3 spans 14 amino acids. The CDR3 reads CATSRGQRNNEQFF. Written as DNA, the CDR3 is TGTGCCACCAGCAGGGGACAGAGAAACAATGAGCAGTTCTTC.

V usage is TRBV30 and J usage is TRBJ1-1, with TRBD1 matching over 8 bases. Germline CDR1 and CDR2: GTSNPN and SVGIG (reference sequence). After removal of 3 bases from V and 3 bases from J, the junction contained 3 bases not matched to a gene. CDR3 length equals 13 residues. For the CDR3, the DNA is TGTGCCTGGAGACAGGGGGGTCACACTGAAGCTTTCTTT. This translates into CAWRQGGHTEAFF.

The V and J genes are TRBV11-2 and TRBJ2-2; TRBD2 is a possible D gene (6 bases). The V gene lost 4 bases and the J gene lost 6 bases, with 9 bases spanning the gap. The CDR3 is made up of 13 amino acids. Per the germline V gene, CDR1 is SGHAT and CDR2 is FQNNGV. CDR3 DNA sequence: TGTGCCAGCAGCTCCGGACTACCCGGGGAGCTGTTTTTT. Protein product: CASSSGLPGELFF.

This clone was seen only a few times. The chain carries TRBV11-3 and TRBJ1-1, with D possibly TRBD1 on 5 matching bases. V shed 4 bases and J shed 5 bases, with 14 bases lying between them. The germline gives CDR1 SGHNT, CDR2 YENEEA. The CDR3 length is 14 residues. CDR3 nucleotide sequence: TGTGCCAGCAGCTCGAGGGGATCGGAGACTGAAGCTTTCTTT. Protein product: CASSSRGSETEAFF.

This chain joins TRBV7-9 and TRBJ2-2; no firm D call. This CDR3 region has 12 residues. Trimming cost V 10 bases and J 4 bases, with 10 bases left between them. CDR1 is SEHNR, CDR2 FQNEAQ, per germline (reference sequence). The CDR3 sequence: CAIPLPTGELFF. CDR3 coding DNA: TGTGCCATCCCCCTTCCCACCGGGGAGCTGTTTTTT.

This sequence joins TRBV7-2 and TRBJ2-1, with D perhaps given as TRBD1 or TRBD2 (5 bases each). The V end was cut by 1 base, the J end by 2 bases, with 9 bases between. From germline, CDR1 is SGHTA and CDR2 FQGNSA. This CDR3 has 15 amino acids. CDR3 DNA sequence: TGTGCCAGCAGCTTAGGGGGGTTAACCTACAATGAGCAGTTCTTC. Encoded protein: CASSLGGLTYNEQFF.

The V call is TRBV5-5, the J call TRBJ1-1; no clear D gene. Trimming shortened V by 3 bases and J by 0 bases, and 9 bases separated the two germline ends. The CDR3 length is 14 residues. Germline values: CDR1 SGHKS, CDR2 YYEKEE (reference sequence). CDR3 amino acids: CASSSPGMNTEAFF. The CDR3 nucleotides read TGTGCCAGCAGCTCCCCCGGGATGAACACTGAAGCTTTCTTT.

The V and J genes are TRBV6-5 and TRBJ2-1, with TRBD1 as a possible D gene (6 bases). Germline V gives CDR1 MNHEY, CDR2 SVGAGI. The CDR3 loop spans 15 amino acids. The germline V and J ends were trimmed by 6 bases and 5 bases, with 17 bases remaining between them. The CDR3 is CASRSPGTNNNEQFF. In nucleotides, the CDR3 is TGTGCCAGCAGGTCTCCCGGGACAAATAACAATGAGCAGTTCTTC.

This clone is classed as medium-sized. The chain links TRBV19 to TRBJ1-2, with 7 bases aligning to TRBD1. Germline V lookup: CDR1 LNHDA, CDR2 SQIVND (reference sequence). J gave up 8 bases and V 5 bases, and 14 bases lay outside the gene matches. CDR3 length equals 15 residues. CDR3 protein: CASSVTGTAINGYTF. The CDR3 DNA reads as TGTGCCAGTAGTGTAACCGGGACAGCCATCAACGGCTACACCTTC.

The V call is TRBV7-2, the J call TRBJ1-2, with D uncertain. The germline CDR1 and CDR2 sequences are SGHTA and FQGNSA. The length of the CDR3 is 13 residues. The germline V and J ends were trimmed by 7 bases and 3 bases, with 12 bases remaining between them. The CDR3, as DNA: TGTGCCAGCACCACACCTACTTACTATGGCTACACCTTC. It is translated as CASTTPTYYGYTF.

V usage is TRBV19 and J usage is TRBJ2-5; D is uncertain. CDR3 length equals 13 residues. Trimming took off 3 bases at V and 2 bases at J, with 7 bases between the two ends. The V gene's germline CDR1 is LNHDA and CDR2 SQIVND (reference sequence). CDR3 in DNA: TGTGCCAGTAGTATCACCTTACAAGAGACCCAGTACTTC. This gives the protein CASSITLQETQYF.

The chain links TRBV11-3 to TRBJ2-7; tentatively, D is TRBD1 (5 bases). Looked up from germline, CDR1 is SGHNT and CDR2 is YENEEA. V lost 4 bases to trimming and J lost 5 bases, with 12 bases between them. The CDR3 length is 13 residues. The CDR3 sequence is CASSSAGSHEQYF. In nucleotides, the CDR3 is TGTGCCAGCAGCTCGGCAGGGTCCCACGAGCAGTACTTC.

This clone was recorded a few times. The chain carries TRBV5-1 and TRBJ2-1; D perhaps matches TRBD1 (5 bases). The CDR3 is made up of 16 amino acids. The germline V gene has CDR1 SGHRS and CDR2 YFSETQ. With 4 bases removed from V and 0 bases from J, the gap between germline ends came to 14 bases. The CDR3 is CASSTRQSISYNEQFF. The CDR3 DNA is TGCGCCAGCAGCACGCGACAGTCGATCTCCTACAATGAGCAGTTCTTC.